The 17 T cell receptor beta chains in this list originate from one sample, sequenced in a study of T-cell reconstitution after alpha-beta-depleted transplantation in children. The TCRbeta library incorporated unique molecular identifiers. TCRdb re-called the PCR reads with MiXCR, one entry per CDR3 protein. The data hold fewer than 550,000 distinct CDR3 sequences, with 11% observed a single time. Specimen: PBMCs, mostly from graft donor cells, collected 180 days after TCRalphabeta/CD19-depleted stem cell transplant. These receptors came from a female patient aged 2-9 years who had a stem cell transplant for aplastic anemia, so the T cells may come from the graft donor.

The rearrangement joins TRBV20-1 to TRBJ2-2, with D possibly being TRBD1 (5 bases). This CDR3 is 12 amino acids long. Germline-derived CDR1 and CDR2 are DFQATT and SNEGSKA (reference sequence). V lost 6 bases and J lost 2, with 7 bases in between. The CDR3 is CSAQGNTGELFF. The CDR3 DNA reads TGCAGTGCCCAGGGTAACACCGGGGAGCTGTTTTTT.

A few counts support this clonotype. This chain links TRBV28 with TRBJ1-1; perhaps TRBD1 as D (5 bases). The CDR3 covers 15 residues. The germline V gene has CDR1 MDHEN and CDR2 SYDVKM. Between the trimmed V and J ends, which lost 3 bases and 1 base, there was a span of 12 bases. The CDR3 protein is CASSFLVGQNTEAFF. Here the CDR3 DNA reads TGTGCCAGCAGTTTCTTGGTCGGACAGAACACTGAAGCTTTCTTT.

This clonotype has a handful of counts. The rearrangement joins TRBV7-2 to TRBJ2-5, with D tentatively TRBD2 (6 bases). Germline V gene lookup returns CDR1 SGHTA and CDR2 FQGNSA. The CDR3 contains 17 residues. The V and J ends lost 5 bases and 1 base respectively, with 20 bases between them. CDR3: CASSPGGREGFQETQYF. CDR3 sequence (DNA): TGTGCCAGCAGCCCCGGTGGGCGGGAAGGATTCCAAGAGACCCAGTACTTC.

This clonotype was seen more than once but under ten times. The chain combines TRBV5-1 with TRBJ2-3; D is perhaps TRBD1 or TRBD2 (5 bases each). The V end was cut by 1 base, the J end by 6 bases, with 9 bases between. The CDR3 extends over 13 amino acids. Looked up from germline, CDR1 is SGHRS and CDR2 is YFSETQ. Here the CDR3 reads CASSLNGADTQYF. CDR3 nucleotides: TGCGCCAGCAGCTTGAACGGGGCTGATACGCAGTATTTT.

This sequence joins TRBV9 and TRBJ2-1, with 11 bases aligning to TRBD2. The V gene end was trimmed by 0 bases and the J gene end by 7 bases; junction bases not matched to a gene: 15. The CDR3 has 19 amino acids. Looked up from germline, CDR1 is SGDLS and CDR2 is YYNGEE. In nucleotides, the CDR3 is TGTGCCAGCAGCGTAGCTGGGGAAGGGCTAGCGGGAGGTGGGAATGAGCAGTTCTTC. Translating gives CASSVAGEGLAGGGNEQFF.

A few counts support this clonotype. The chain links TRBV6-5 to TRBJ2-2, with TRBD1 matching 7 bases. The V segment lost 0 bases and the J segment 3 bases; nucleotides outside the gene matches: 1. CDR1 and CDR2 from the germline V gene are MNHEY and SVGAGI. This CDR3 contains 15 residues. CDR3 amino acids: CASSYSQGYTGELFF. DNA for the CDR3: TGTGCCAGCAGTTACTCACAGGGGTACACCGGGGAGCTGTTTTTT.

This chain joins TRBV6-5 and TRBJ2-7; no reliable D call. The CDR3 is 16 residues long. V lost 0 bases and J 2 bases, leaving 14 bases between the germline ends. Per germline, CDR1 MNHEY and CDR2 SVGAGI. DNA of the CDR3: TGTGCCAGCAGTTACTCGATTCTTGGCAGGACCTACGAGCAGTACTTC. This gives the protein CASSYSILGRTYEQYF.

CDR3 in amino acids: CASSLVGLSSYNEQFF. CDR3 bases: TGTGCCAGCAGCTTAGTGGGACTCTCCTCCTACAATGAGCAGTTCTTC. The chain uses TRBV7-2 and TRBJ2-1, with D possibly TRBD2 on 6 matching bases. V dropped 1 base and J dropped 0 bases, with 10 bases sitting between them. The germline V gene encodes CDR1 SGHTA and CDR2 FQGNSA. This CDR3 has 16 residues. Drawing the rest from reference TRBV7-2 and TRBJ2-1, the complete variable domain is GAGVSQSPSNKVTEKGKDVELRCDPISGHTALYWYRQSLGQGLEFLIYFQGNSAPDKSGLPSDRFSAERTGGSVSTLTIQRTQQEDSAVYLCASSLVGLSSYNEQFFGPGTRLTVL.

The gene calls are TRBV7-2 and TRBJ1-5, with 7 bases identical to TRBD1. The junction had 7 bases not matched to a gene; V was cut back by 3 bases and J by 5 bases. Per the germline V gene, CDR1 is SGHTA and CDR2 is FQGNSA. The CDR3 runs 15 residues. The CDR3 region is CASSFRQGPDQPQHF. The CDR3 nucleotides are TGTGCCAGCAGCTTCCGACAGGGCCCGGATCAGCCCCAGCATTTT.

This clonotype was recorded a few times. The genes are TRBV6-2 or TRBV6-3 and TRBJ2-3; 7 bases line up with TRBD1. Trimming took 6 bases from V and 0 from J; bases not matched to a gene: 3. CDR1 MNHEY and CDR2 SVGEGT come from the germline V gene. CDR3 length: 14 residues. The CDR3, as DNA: TGTGCCAGCAGGACAGGGTGGAGCACAGATACGCAGTATTTT. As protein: CASRTGWSTDTQYF.

The CDR3 spells CATSREGGYNSPLHF. The DNA of the CDR3 is TGTGCCACCAGCAGGGAAGGGGGCTATAATTCACCCCTCCACTTT. V and J are TRBV15 and TRBJ1-6; the D gene is possibly TRBD1 (6 bases). Deletions cut 3 bases from V and 3 bases from J, with 9 bases between. This CDR3 has 15 residues. Germline V gene sequence: CDR1 LNHNV, CDR2 YYDKDF (reference sequence).

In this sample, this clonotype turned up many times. The CDR3 coding sequence is TGTGCCAGCAGTTTCCGGGACAGCAACTACAATGAGCAGTTCTTC. This gives the protein CASSFRDSNYNEQFF. V is TRBV12-3 or TRBV12-4 and J is TRBJ2-1; 7 bases are shared with TRBD1. This CDR3 has 15 amino acids. V shed 3 bases and J 3 bases; nucleotides not matched to a gene: 5.

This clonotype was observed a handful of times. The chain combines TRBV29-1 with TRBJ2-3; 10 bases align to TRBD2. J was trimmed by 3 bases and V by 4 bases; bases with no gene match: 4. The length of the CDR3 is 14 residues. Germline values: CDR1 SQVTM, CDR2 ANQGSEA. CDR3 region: CSVVRTSGTDTQYF. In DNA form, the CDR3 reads TGCAGCGTTGTTAGGACTAGCGGAACAGATACGCAGTATTTT.

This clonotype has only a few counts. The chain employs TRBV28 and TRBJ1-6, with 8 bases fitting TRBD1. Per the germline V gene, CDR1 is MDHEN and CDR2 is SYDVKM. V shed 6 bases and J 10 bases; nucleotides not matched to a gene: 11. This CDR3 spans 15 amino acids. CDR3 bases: TGTGCCAGCAGCCCCCAGGACAGGGCACTCTCACCCCTCCACTTT. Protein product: CASSPQDRALSPLHF.

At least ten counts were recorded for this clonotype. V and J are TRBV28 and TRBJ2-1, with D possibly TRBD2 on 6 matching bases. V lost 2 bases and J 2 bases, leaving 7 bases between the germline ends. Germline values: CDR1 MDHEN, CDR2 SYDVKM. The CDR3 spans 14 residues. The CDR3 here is CASSLPGAYNEQFF. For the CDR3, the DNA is TGTGCCAGCAGTTTACCGGGGGCCTACAATGAGCAGTTCTTC.

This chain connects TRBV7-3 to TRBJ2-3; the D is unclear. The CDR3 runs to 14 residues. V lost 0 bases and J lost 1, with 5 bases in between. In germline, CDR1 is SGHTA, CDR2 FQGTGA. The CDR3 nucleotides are TGTGCCAGCAGCTTAACGGCGGGCACAGATACGCAGTATTTT. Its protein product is CASSLTAGTDTQYF. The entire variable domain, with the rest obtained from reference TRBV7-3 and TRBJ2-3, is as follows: GAGVSQTPSNKVTEKGKYVELRCDPISGHTALYWYRQSLGQGPEFLIYFQGTGAADDSGLPNDRFFAVRPEGSVSTLKIQRTERGDSAVYLCASSLTAGTDTQYFGPGTRLTVL.

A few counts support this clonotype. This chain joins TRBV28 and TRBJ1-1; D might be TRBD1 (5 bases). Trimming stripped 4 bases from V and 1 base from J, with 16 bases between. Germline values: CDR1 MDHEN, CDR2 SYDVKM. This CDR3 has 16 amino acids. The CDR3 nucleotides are TGTGCCAGCAGTTCACCTGCGGCAGGGAAGAACACTGAAGCTTTCTTT. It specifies CASSSPAAGKNTEAFF.